Listed here are 25 T cell receptor beta chains from one sample, sequenced in a study of neoadjuvant nivolumab and ipilimumab in lung cancer. Produced via immunoSEQ multiplex PCR; TCRdb's table is partial and in-frame only. Among tens of thousands of clones listed, 80% to 90% were seen once. Sample: blood, taken before neoadjuvant nivolumab, alone or with ipilimumab. These receptors all stem from an adult with non-small cell lung cancer. Some clones in this sample may be carry-over from other donors' samples.

By share of the sample, this clone is medium-sized. The chain combines TRBV6-5 with TRBJ2-2, with 7 nucleotides matching TRBD1. Germline trimming cut 6 bases from V and 6 bases from J; bases unmatched to any gene: 7. The CDR3 is 14 amino acids. Germline CDR1 reads MNHEY; CDR2 reads SVGAGI. The CDR3 coding sequence is TGTGCCAGCAGCCAAACACAGGGGTCCGGGGAGCTGTTTTTT. This codes for CASSQTQGSGELFF.

V and J are TRBV7-8 and TRBJ1-1; TRBD1 might be the D (6 bases). Looked up from germline, CDR1 is SGHVS and CDR2 is FQNEAQ. V was shortened by 6 bases and J by 11 bases, with 16 bases between the two germline ends. The CDR3 runs 12 residues. The CDR3 sequence: CASRVDSRPAFF. For the CDR3, the DNA is TGTGCCAGCAGGGTGGACAGCCGGCCGGCTTTCTTT.

The rearrangement links TRBV27 to TRBJ2-7; 13 bases align to TRBD2. The CDR3 totals 15 residues. Losses at the gene ends were 5 bases for V and 2 bases for J; bases not matched to a gene: 3. The germline V gene encodes CDR1 MNHEY and CDR2 SMNVEV (reference sequence). In DNA, the CDR3 is TGTGCCAGCAGTCGACTAGCGGGAGGACCCTACGAGCAGTACTTC. It specifies CASSRLAGGPYEQYF.

The chain uses TRBV19 and TRBJ1-4; D possibly corresponds to TRBD1 (6 bases). This CDR3 is 13 amino acids long. Per germline, CDR1 LNHDA and CDR2 SQIVND (reference sequence). V was pared by 10 bases and J by 0 bases, with 9 bases between. In DNA, the CDR3 is TGTGCCACTGGACAGCCAACTAATGAAAAACTGTTTTTT. Residues: CATGQPTNEKLFF.

The genes are TRBV6-5 and TRBJ2-2, with D perhaps matching TRBD2 (5 bases). There are 14 residues in the CDR3. CDR1 MNHEY and CDR2 SVGAGI come from the germline V gene. Between the trimmed V and J ends, which lost 6 bases and 6 bases, there was a span of 14 bases. CDR3 in DNA: TGTGCCAGCAGCCCAATCGGGCGGGCCGGGGAGCTGTTTTTT. This gives the protein CASSPIGRAGELFF.

J is TRBJ2-7 and V is TRBV11-2; TRBD2 is a possible D gene (6 bases). V was clipped by 6 bases and J by 6 bases, with 21 bases between them. This CDR3 is built from 15 residues. Germline CDR1 SGHAT, CDR2 FQNNGV. CDR3 DNA: TGTGCCAGCAGGAACCGTACTGGGGGGATCACCGAGCAGTACTTC. This gives the protein CASRNRTGGITEQYF.

V and J are TRBV7-2 and TRBJ1-4; 9 bases match TRBD1. Germline CDR1 and CDR2: SGHTA and FQGNSA. The CDR3 totals 15 residues. After removal of 3 bases from V and 8 bases from J, the junction contained 7 bases not matched to a gene. The CDR3 region is CASSLDRGPGEKLFF. The CDR3 region has the DNA TGTGCCAGCAGCTTGGACAGGGGACCGGGGGAAAAACTGTTTTTT.

The chain uses TRBV6-4 and TRBJ2-2; no clear D. V lost 2 bases and J 5 bases, leaving 3 bases between the germline ends. The CDR3 extends over 12 amino acids. Germline lookup yields CDR1 MRHNA and CDR2 SNTAGT. Written as DNA, the CDR3 is TGTGCCAGCAGTGACGGGACCGGGGAGCTGTTTTTT. It translates to CASSDGTGELFF.

The CDR3 region is CASSYFFNTGELFF. For the CDR3, the DNA is TGTGCCAGCAGTTACTTTTTTAACACCGGGGAGCTGTTTTTT. The chain uses TRBV6-5 and TRBJ2-2, with D unclear. Germline CDR1 is MNHEY and CDR2 is SVGAGI. The V end lost 1 base, the J end lost 2 bases, and 5 bases lay between the germline ends. The CDR3 extends over 14 amino acids.

Only one count was recorded for this clone. The chain uses TRBV7-2 and TRBJ2-5; D is perhaps TRBD2 (6 bases). The germline V gene has CDR1 SGHTA and CDR2 FQGNSA. This CDR3 region has 15 residues. V shed 1 base and J shed 2 bases, with 11 bases lying between them. The CDR3: CASSLETGGQETQYF. CDR3 DNA: TGTGCCAGCAGCTTAGAGACCGGGGGTCAAGAGACCCAGTACTTC.

The chain couples TRBV18 to TRBJ2-2; D unclear. The V gene's germline CDR1 is KGHSH and CDR2 LQKENI. The CDR3 is 12 residues long. V lost 2 bases and J 5 bases, leaving 3 bases between the germline ends. The CDR3 DNA follows: TGTGCCAGCTCACCAGGGACCGGGGAGCTGTTTTTT. Translated: CASSPGTGELFF.

V is TRBV7-9 and J is TRBJ2-1, with D perhaps matching TRBD1 (5 bases). Germline CDR1 reads SEHNR; CDR2 reads FQNEAQ (reference sequence). V was trimmed by 0 bases and J by 6 bases, leaving 6 bases between them. CDR3 length: 13 amino acids. The DNA of the CDR3 is TGTGCCAGCAGCTTAGCAGGGGCCAATGAGCAGTTCTTC. Protein product: CASSLAGANEQFF.

This clone appeared a single time. The chain combines TRBV5-1 with TRBJ1-5; a weak D match, TRBD1 (5 bases). Germline V gene data show CDR1 as SGHRS and CDR2 as YFSETQ. This CDR3 is 14 amino acids long. Between the trimmed V and J ends, which lost 1 base and 5 bases, there was a span of 10 bases. The CDR3 protein is CASSLTVGDQPQHF. The DNA of the CDR3 is TGCGCCAGCAGCTTGACAGTGGGGGATCAGCCCCAGCATTTT.

This clone was observed a handful of times. The chain couples TRBV2 to TRBJ2-7; D not resolved. V was clipped by 9 bases and J by 0 bases, with 9 bases between them. The germline V gene encodes CDR1 SNHLY and CDR2 FYNNEI. CDR3 size: 12 residues. The CDR3 DNA follows: TGTGCCAGTGGCGTGTCCTCCTACGAGCAGTACTTC. The encoded protein is CASGVSSYEQYF.

The V call is TRBV30, the J call TRBJ1-2, with D possibly matching TRBD1 (6 bases). CDR1 is GTSNPN, CDR2 SVGIG, per germline (reference sequence). V was shortened by 5 bases and J by 4 bases, with 17 bases between the two germline ends. CDR3 size: 14 residues. The CDR3 bases are TGTGCCTGGTCGGGGGCAGGCTTTCTCTATGGCTACACCTTC. Translated: CAWSGAGFLYGYTF.

The chain has TRBV5-6 and TRBJ2-7; the match to TRBD1 covers 9 bases. There are 15 residues in the CDR3. The ends lost 4 bases at V and 4 bases at J; junction bases unmatched: 9. Germline assignment: CDR1 SGHDT and CDR2 YYEEEE. The CDR3 reads CASSLMGQGRYEQYF. CDR3 nucleotides: TGTGCCAGCAGCCTGATGGGACAGGGCAGGTACGAGCAGTACTTC.

This chain links TRBV7-2 with TRBJ2-3; 9 bases line up with TRBD2. The CDR3 covers 17 residues. Germline V lookup: CDR1 SGHTA, CDR2 FQGNSA. Trimming at V came to 4 bases and at J to 3 bases, leaving 11 bases not matched to a gene. In DNA form, the CDR3 reads TGTGCCAGCAGCTGGACGGCGGGAGGGCCCGCAACAGATACGCAGTATTTT. Translating it yields CASSWTAGGPATDTQYF.

This rearrangement joins TRBV5-4 to TRBJ2-3, with 14 nucleotides matching TRBD2. V lost 3 bases to trimming and J lost 6 bases; unmatched junction nucleotides: 6. The germline gives CDR1 SGHNT, CDR2 YYREEE (reference sequence). The CDR3 is made up of 16 amino acids. CDR3 nucleotide sequence: TGTGCCAGCAGCTCGCGACTAGCGGGAGGGATGGATACGCAGTATTTT. Its protein product is CASSSRLAGGMDTQYF.

The chain links TRBV7-8 to TRBJ2-1; D unclear. The ends were cut back, 5 bases at V and 9 bases at J, with 14 bases in the middle. Germline-derived CDR1 and CDR2 are SGHVS and FQNEAQ. CDR3 length equals 13 residues. The CDR3 DNA follows: TGTGCCAGCAGCCCCCGGACCCTCGGTGAGCAGTTCTTC. Residues: CASSPRTLGEQFF. The complete variable domain, with remaining parts taken from reference TRBV7-8 and TRBJ2-1, reads GAGVSQSPRYKVAKRGQDVALRCDPISGHVSLFWYQQALGQGPEFLTYFQNEAQLDKSGLPSDRFFAERPEGSVSTLKIQRTQQEDSAVYLCASSPRTLGEQFFGPGTRLTVL.

The count of this clone is one. V gene TRBV6-5 combines with J gene TRBJ2-7, with D maybe TRBD2 (5 bases). This CDR3 comprises 16 residues. The germline V gene encodes CDR1 MNHEY and CDR2 SVGAGI. V dropped 3 bases and J dropped 5 bases, with 20 bases sitting between them. The CDR3 spells CASSYTRFSRVNEQYF. DNA of the CDR3: TGTGCCAGCAGTTATACCAGGTTTTCGAGGGTTAACGAGCAGTACTTC.

The V call is TRBV7-3, the J call TRBJ2-2; possibly TRBD1 for D (6 bases). Germline V gene sequence: CDR1 SGHTA, CDR2 FQGTGA. V lost 5 bases and J lost 0, with 10 bases in between. The CDR3 has 15 residues. The CDR3 DNA reads as TGTGCCAGCAGCCCTACAGGGTCGAACACCGGGGAGCTGTTTTTT. This encodes CASSPTGSNTGELFF.

This chain joins TRBV2 and TRBJ2-1; weak D call: TRBD2 (6 bases). The CDR3 sequence is 14 residues long. The germline V gene encodes CDR1 SNHLY and CDR2 FYNNEI. The ends were cut back, 6 bases at V and 0 bases at J, with 9 bases in the middle. The CDR3 nucleotides read TGTGCCAGCAGGGGGGGTGACTCCTACAATGAGCAGTTCTTC. Encoded protein: CASRGGDSYNEQFF.

This sequence joins TRBV7-9 and TRBJ1-3, with 7 bases matching TRBD1. CDR3 length: 18 residues. Germline lookup yields CDR1 SEHNR and CDR2 FQNEAQ (reference sequence). V was pared by 3 bases and J by 1 base, with 12 bases of the junction left unmatched. The chain's CDR3 is CASSFLLTGSISGNTIYF. The DNA of the CDR3 is TGTGCCAGCAGCTTCCTCCTGACAGGGTCTATTTCTGGAAACACCATATATTTT.

The rearrangement links TRBV7-9 to TRBJ1-2, with unresolved D. The CDR3 loop spans 13 amino acids. Trimming left V 5 bases short and J 4 bases short, with 11 bases between. The germline gives CDR1 SEHNR, CDR2 FQNEAQ (reference sequence). The CDR3 here is CASSPDGGYGYTF. In DNA form, the CDR3 reads TGTGCCAGCAGCCCCGACGGAGGCTATGGCTACACCTTC.

The chain has TRBV7-2 and TRBJ2-7; perhaps TRBD2 as D (6 bases). V lost 5 bases to trimming and J lost 7 bases, with 21 bases between them. The CDR3 is 15 residues long. Germline CDR1 is SGHTA and CDR2 is FQGNSA. CDR3 bases: TGTGCCAGCAGCGATGGAGGGGCCACCCCTCGAGAGCAGTACTTC. Amino acid sequence: CASSDGGATPREQYF.